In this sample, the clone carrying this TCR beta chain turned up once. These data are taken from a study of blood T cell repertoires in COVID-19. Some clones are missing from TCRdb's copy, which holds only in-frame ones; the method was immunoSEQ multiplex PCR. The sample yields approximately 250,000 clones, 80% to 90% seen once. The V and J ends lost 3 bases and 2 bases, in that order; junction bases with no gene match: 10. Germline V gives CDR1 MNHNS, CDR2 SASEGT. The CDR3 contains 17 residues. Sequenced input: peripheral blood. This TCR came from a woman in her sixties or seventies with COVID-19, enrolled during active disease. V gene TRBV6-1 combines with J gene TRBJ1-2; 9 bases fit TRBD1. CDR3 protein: CASSDGTGSHRNYGYTF. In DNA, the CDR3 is TGTGCCAGCAGTGACGGGACAGGGTCCCACAGGAACTATGGCTACACCTTC.